This section outlines one T cell receptor beta chain sequence together with its context. The same CDR3 arises from other DNA sequences in this sample as well. The deep-level immunoSEQ assay was used. Libraries were prepared by immunoSEQ multiplex PCR; TCRdb keeps only in-frame clonotypes and omits some of them. The repertoire consists of around 600,000 clones, with 97% occurring once and the leading ten covering about 0.06%. The data were taken from a study of shared clonotypes between healthy human individuals. Germline values: CDR1 MNHNS, CDR2 SASEGT. Trimming took 7 bases from V and 6 from J, leaving 13 bases between them. The CDR3 totals 13 residues.

V is TRBV6-1 and J is TRBJ1-5, with D tentatively TRBD1 (5 bases). Source material: naive CD4+ T cells sorted from blood. Subset described: CD45RA+ positively selected. The receptor was isolated from a woman aged 30 to 39 in good health. The CDR3, as DNA: TGTGCCAGCAATGCCAGGGTTGGTCAGCCCCAGCATTTT. It encodes CASNARVGQPQHF.